Below are 20 T cell receptor beta chains sequenced from a single sample in a study of early T cells in non-severe SARS-CoV-2 infection. MiXCR, run by TCRdb on the 5' RACE reads, gives a single entry per CDR3 protein. The sample lists over 20,000 distinct CDR3 sequences, around 5% occurring once. Sequencing used whole blood. The receptors shown here come from an adult who was a healthcare worker with PCR-confirmed SARS-CoV-2 infection or an uninfected control (not recorded which).

The rearrangement joins TRBV5-1 to TRBJ2-7; the D is unclear. The germline gives CDR1 SGHRS, CDR2 YFSETQ. Between the trimmed V and J ends, which lost 0 bases and 4 bases, there was a span of 11 bases. The CDR3 has 14 amino acids. The DNA for the CDR3 is TGCGCCAGCAGCTTGGAAGAAAGATTATACGAGCAGTACTTC. Its translation: CASSLEERLYEQYF.

At least ten counts were recorded for this clonotype. The rearrangement uses TRBV4-3 and TRBJ1-1; D not certain. The CDR3 runs 15 residues. Germline V gene lookup returns CDR1 LGHNA and CDR2 YSLEER. V gave up 0 bases and J gave up 1 base, with 9 bases separating them. CDR3 nucleotide sequence: TGCGCCAGCAGCCAAGATATGGGCGCGAACACTGAAGCTTTCTTT. This sequence encodes CASSQDMGANTEAFF.

The chain is built from TRBV5-1 and TRBJ2-1, with 10 nucleotides matching TRBD2. The CDR3 is 16 residues long. Germline V CDR1 and CDR2: SGHRS, YFSETQ. The V and J ends lost 0 bases and 4 bases, in that order; junction bases with no gene match: 4. The chain's CDR3 is CASSLGGLASYNEQFF. The CDR3 DNA reads as TGCGCCAGCAGCTTGGGGGGACTAGCGTCATACAATGAGCAGTTCTTC.

Relative to its sample, this clonotype is medium-sized. This chain joins TRBV5-4 and TRBJ2-7, with D perhaps matching TRBD1 (6 bases). CDR3 length: 13 amino acids. Trimming removed 3 bases from V and 1 base from J, with 8 bases in between. Germline CDR1 is SGHNT and CDR2 is YYREEE (reference sequence). The CDR3 here is CASSWDKSYEQYF. The CDR3 DNA follows: TGTGCCAGCAGCTGGGACAAATCCTACGAGCAGTACTTC.

This clonotype was seen more than once but under ten times. V gene TRBV14 combines with J gene TRBJ2-1; perhaps TRBD1 as D (5 bases). Germline V lookup: CDR1 SGHDN, CDR2 FVKESK. The CDR3 is 14 amino acids. V was pared by 5 bases and J by 7 bases, with 15 bases between. The CDR3 bases are TGTGCCAGCAGCTCCAGGGTAACGGTGAATGAGCAGTTCTTC. Amino acids: CASSSRVTVNEQFF. The full variable domain, in which reference TRBV14 and TRBJ2-1 provide the parts outside the CDR3, is EAGVTQFPSHSVIEKGQTVTLRCDPISGHDNLYWYRRVMGKEIKFLLHFVKESKQDESGMPNNRFLAERTGGTYSTLKVQPAELEDSGVYFCASSSRVTVNEQFFGPGTRLTVL.

This clonotype was detected ten times or more. V is TRBV12-3 or TRBV12-4 and J is TRBJ1-3, with D perhaps TRBD1 (5 bases). Trimming removed 7 bases from V and 3 bases from J, with 16 bases in between. The CDR3 is made up of 15 amino acids. This CDR3 reads CASTIIGTFGNTIYF. CDR3 DNA: TGTGCCAGCACCATCATTGGGACTTTTGGAAACACCATATATTTT.

V usage is TRBV12-3 or TRBV12-4 and J usage is TRBJ2-7; the D is unclear. The V end lost 7 bases, the J end lost 0 bases, and 16 bases lay between the germline ends. The CDR3 spans 15 residues. The CDR3 here is CASTHSRVSSYEQYF. In DNA form, the CDR3 reads TGTGCCAGCACTCACAGTCGAGTGAGCTCCTACGAGCAGTACTTC.

This clonotype turned up a few times. The V and J genes are TRBV29-1 and TRBJ2-7, with TRBD1 matching 8 bases. CDR3 size: 14 residues. Germline CDR1 and CDR2: SQVTM and ANQGSEA. The V and J ends lost 2 bases and 2 bases, in that order; junction bases with no gene match: 5. The CDR3 sequence is CSVEKQGATYEQYF. The CDR3 DNA follows: TGCAGCGTTGAAAAGCAGGGGGCAACCTACGAGCAGTACTTC.

This chain connects TRBV29-1 to TRBJ2-5, with 8 nucleotides matching TRBD1. CDR3 length: 12 amino acids. The germline CDR1 and CDR2 sequences are SQVTM and ANQGSEA. V dropped 7 bases and J dropped 5; count of bases not matched to a gene: 6. CDR3 protein: CSAYGQGETQYF. The DNA of the CDR3 is TGCAGCGCCTATGGACAGGGTGAGACCCAGTACTTC. Full variable domain (rest looked up from reference TRBV29-1 and TRBJ2-5): SAVISQKPSRDICQRGTSLTIQCQVDSQVTMMFWYRQQPGQSLTLIATANQGSEATYESGFVIDKFPISRPNLTFSTLTVSNMSPEDSSIYLCSAYGQGETQYFGPGTRLLVL.

This clonotype was counted at least ten times. The CDR3 region is CASSLREATEAFF. CDR3 nucleotide sequence: TGTGCCAGCAGTTTAAGGGAGGCCACTGAAGCTTTCTTT. This chain connects TRBV12-3 or TRBV12-4 to TRBJ1-1; D gene ambiguous. The CDR3 runs to 13 residues. V gave up 2 bases and J gave up 4 bases, with 8 bases separating them.

This clonotype occurred many times. The genes are TRBV5-1 and TRBJ1-1, with 7 bases that match TRBD1. The V gene end was trimmed by 3 bases and the J gene end by 4 bases; junction bases not matched to a gene: 6. Germline assignment: CDR1 SGHRS and CDR2 YFSETQ. This CDR3 region has 14 residues. The CDR3 loop is CASSSGQAPTEAFF. The CDR3 DNA reads TGCGCCAGCAGCTCAGGACAGGCCCCCACTGAAGCTTTCTTT.

V is TRBV3-1 and J is TRBJ2-7; 8 bases map to TRBD1. The CDR3 is 15 amino acids. Germline lookup yields CDR1 LGHDT and CDR2 YNNKEL (reference sequence). J was trimmed by 0 bases and V by 4 bases; bases with no gene match: 5. CDR3 protein: CASSRAGGASYEQYF. The CDR3 nucleotides are TGTGCCAGCAGCCGTGCAGGGGGCGCCTCCTACGAGCAGTACTTC.

This clonotype occurred many times. This chain uses TRBV28 with TRBJ2-1; D call uncertain. CDR3 size: 14 residues. Germline lookup yields CDR1 MDHEN and CDR2 SYDVKM. V gave up 4 bases and J gave up 1 base, with 8 bases separating them. CDR3 sequence (DNA): TGTGCCAGCAGTTACAGCTATTCCTACAATGAGCAGTTCTTC. Translating it yields CASSYSYSYNEQFF.

This clonotype was counted ten times or more. The rearrangement links TRBV20-1 to TRBJ2-1, with D possibly TRBD2 on 5 matching bases. The CDR3 is 15 amino acids. CDR1 and CDR2 (germline): DFQATT, SNEGSKA (reference sequence). V gave up 6 bases and J gave up 7 bases, with 22 bases separating them. CDR3: CSATSPGINQNEQFF. CDR3 bases: TGCAGTGCAACTTCTCCCGGGATTAATCAAAATGAGCAGTTCTTC.

This clonotype was picked up many times. The chain has TRBV7-2 and TRBJ1-5; the D is unclear. In germline, CDR1 is SGHTA, CDR2 FQGNSA. The CDR3 consists of 14 residues. V was shortened by 2 bases and J by 5 bases, with 10 bases between the two germline ends. In nucleotides, the CDR3 is TGTGCCAGCAGCTTATCTTCGTCCGATCAGCCCCAGCATTTT. Translated: CASSLSSSDQPQHF.

This clonotype was picked up a small number of times. The gene calls are TRBV7-2 and TRBJ2-7, with D unresolved. Trimming pared 5 bases from V and 3 bases from J, leaving 8 bases between. Germline-derived CDR1 and CDR2 are SGHTA and FQGNSA. There are 12 residues in the CDR3. In DNA form, the CDR3 reads TGTGCCAGCAGCGAGACCGGCTACGAGCAGTACTTC. Protein product: CASSETGYEQYF.

This chain links TRBV11-2 with TRBJ1-2, with D possibly being TRBD1 (5 bases). The V end was cut by 5 bases, the J end by 2 bases, with 12 bases between. This CDR3 spans 14 amino acids. Germline CDR1 reads SGHAT; CDR2 reads FQNNGV. The CDR3 DNA is TGTGCCAGCAGCATGAGGACACAAAACTATGGCTACACCTTC. Encoded protein: CASSMRTQNYGYTF.

The chain employs TRBV6-4 and TRBJ2-6; D is uncertain. CDR1 is MRHNA and CDR2 is SNTAGT in the germline V gene. Between the trimmed V and J ends, which lost 3 bases and 1 base, there was a span of 10 bases. The CDR3 runs 16 residues. Here the CDR3 DNA reads TGTGCCAGCAGTGATTTACCGGGTTCTGGGGCCAACGTCCTGACTTTC. Its protein product is CASSDLPGSGANVLTF.

This clonotype counts as medium-sized (0.01 to 0.1%). The gene calls are TRBV19 and TRBJ1-4, with D unresolved. The germline V gene has CDR1 LNHDA and CDR2 SQIVND (reference sequence). The CDR3 is made up of 13 amino acids. V dropped 6 bases and J dropped 7 bases, with 12 bases sitting between them. CDR3 protein: CASRRTTGEKLFF. CDR3 nucleotide sequence: TGTGCCAGTAGGAGGACTACCGGTGAAAAACTGTTTTTT.

This clonotype was counted at least ten times. CDR3 DNA: TGTGCCAGCAGTCCCCAGACAGGCGACAATGAAAAACTGTTTTTT. Amino acid sequence: CASSPQTGDNEKLFF. V is TRBV6-5 and J is TRBJ1-4; D possibly corresponds to TRBD1 (6 bases). CDR1 is MNHEY and CDR2 is SVGAGI in the germline V gene. V was trimmed by 5 bases and J by 5 bases, leaving 15 bases between them. The CDR3 extends over 15 amino acids.